This T cell receptor beta chain is from a study of T-cell reconstitution after alpha-beta-depleted transplantation in children. Only a few counts were recorded for this clonotype. Molecular barcoding with unique molecular identifiers was used for the TCRbeta library. TCRdb analysed the PCR reads with MiXCR anew, one entry per CDR3 protein. The data hold about 610,000 distinct CDR3 sequences, with more than 9% observed a single time. Germline loops: CDR1 SGHRS, CDR2 YFSETQ. V gave up 4 bases and J gave up 0 bases; unmatched junction bases: 6. The CDR3 has 17 residues. This TCR came from a human donor who donated a stem cell graft to a child with acute myeloid leukemia. Sample: PBMCs from the stem cell graft donor, taken from the stem cell graft. V gene TRBV5-1 combines with J gene TRBJ2-2, with TRBD1 matching over 10 bases. CDR3: CASSHGQGVSNTGELFF. CDR3 coding DNA: TGCGCCAGCAGCCATGGACAGGGGGTTTCGAACACCGGGGAGCTGTTTTTT.